Included here is one T cell receptor (beta chain) sequence, with context. This sample was included in a study of blood T cell repertoires in COVID-19. In the study overall: Specimens from acute and convalescent COVID-19 originated in the United States, Italy and Spain.

In the original workflow: Reference gene primer amplification in the assay estimated nucleated cell counts. Clones were sequenced by immunoSEQ multiplex PCR, and TCRdb holds only the in-frame ones, with some missing. Clone size and V and J calls were adopted from that table, with D and trimming inferred from the DNA. This table holds 250,000 to 300,000 clones, just over 85% found once. The CDR3 has 11 residues. Trimming removed 5 bases from V and 5 bases from J; junction bases left unmatched: 0. CDR1 is ENHRY, CDR2 SYGVKD, per germline. Everyone who took part was about 18 to 90 years old, and they came from about 23 US areas. Recovered status in Cohort 3 required two negative PCRs, clearance, or symptom resolution.

The sequence was obtained from a man between 18 and 29 years old who had recovered from COVID-19. This chain joins TRBV10-3 and TRBJ2-7; 7 nucleotides line up with TRBD1. Sequencing was performed on PBMCs or T cells enriched from blood (not recorded which). The CDR3 nucleotides read TGTGCCATCAGTACAGGGGACGAGCAGTACTTC. It encodes CAISTGDEQYF.